This TCR beta chain comes out of a study of T cell responses to AZD1222 COVID-19 vaccine. Study-wide results and limits: Clonal diversity may have been underestimated, and the donors were mostly white British, with more females than males. Recipients of AZD1222 seropositive at baseline numbered only six or seven. Across spike, vaccine-associated CD4 TCRs were found, dominant at 160-218 and 743-854.

Repertoires were generated with immunoSEQ multiplex PCR, while TCRdb's copy carries only in-frame clones and drops some. Seen here are 120,000 to 150,000 clones, about 90% observed once, and the top ten hold 4% to 6%. As regards this clone: The antigen is unknown.

Deletions cut 8 bases from V and 8 bases from J, with 17 bases between. Germline CDR1 MNHEY, CDR2 SVGAGI. This CDR3 has 13 amino acids. The rearrangement uses TRBV6-5 and TRBJ2-3; D not resolved. The sequence came from an adult in good health. Sequencing was performed on peripheral blood, taken on day 0 of AZD1222 vaccination. CDR3 DNA: TGTGCCAGCGACCTCACTTCCCAGAGTACGCAGTATTTT. Protein: CASDLTSQSTQYF.